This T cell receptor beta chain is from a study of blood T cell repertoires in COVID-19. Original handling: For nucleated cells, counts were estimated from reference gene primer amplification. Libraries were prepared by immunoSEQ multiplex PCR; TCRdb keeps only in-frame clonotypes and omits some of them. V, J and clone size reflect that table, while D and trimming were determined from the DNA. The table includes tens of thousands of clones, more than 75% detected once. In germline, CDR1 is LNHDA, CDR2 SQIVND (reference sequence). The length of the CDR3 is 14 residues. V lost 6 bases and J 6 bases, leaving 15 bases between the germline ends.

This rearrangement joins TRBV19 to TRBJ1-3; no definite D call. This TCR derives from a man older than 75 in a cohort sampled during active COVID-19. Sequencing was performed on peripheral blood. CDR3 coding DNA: TGTGCCAGTAGAATGAGAGGGATTCTAAACACCATATATTTT. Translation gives CASRMRGILNTIYF.